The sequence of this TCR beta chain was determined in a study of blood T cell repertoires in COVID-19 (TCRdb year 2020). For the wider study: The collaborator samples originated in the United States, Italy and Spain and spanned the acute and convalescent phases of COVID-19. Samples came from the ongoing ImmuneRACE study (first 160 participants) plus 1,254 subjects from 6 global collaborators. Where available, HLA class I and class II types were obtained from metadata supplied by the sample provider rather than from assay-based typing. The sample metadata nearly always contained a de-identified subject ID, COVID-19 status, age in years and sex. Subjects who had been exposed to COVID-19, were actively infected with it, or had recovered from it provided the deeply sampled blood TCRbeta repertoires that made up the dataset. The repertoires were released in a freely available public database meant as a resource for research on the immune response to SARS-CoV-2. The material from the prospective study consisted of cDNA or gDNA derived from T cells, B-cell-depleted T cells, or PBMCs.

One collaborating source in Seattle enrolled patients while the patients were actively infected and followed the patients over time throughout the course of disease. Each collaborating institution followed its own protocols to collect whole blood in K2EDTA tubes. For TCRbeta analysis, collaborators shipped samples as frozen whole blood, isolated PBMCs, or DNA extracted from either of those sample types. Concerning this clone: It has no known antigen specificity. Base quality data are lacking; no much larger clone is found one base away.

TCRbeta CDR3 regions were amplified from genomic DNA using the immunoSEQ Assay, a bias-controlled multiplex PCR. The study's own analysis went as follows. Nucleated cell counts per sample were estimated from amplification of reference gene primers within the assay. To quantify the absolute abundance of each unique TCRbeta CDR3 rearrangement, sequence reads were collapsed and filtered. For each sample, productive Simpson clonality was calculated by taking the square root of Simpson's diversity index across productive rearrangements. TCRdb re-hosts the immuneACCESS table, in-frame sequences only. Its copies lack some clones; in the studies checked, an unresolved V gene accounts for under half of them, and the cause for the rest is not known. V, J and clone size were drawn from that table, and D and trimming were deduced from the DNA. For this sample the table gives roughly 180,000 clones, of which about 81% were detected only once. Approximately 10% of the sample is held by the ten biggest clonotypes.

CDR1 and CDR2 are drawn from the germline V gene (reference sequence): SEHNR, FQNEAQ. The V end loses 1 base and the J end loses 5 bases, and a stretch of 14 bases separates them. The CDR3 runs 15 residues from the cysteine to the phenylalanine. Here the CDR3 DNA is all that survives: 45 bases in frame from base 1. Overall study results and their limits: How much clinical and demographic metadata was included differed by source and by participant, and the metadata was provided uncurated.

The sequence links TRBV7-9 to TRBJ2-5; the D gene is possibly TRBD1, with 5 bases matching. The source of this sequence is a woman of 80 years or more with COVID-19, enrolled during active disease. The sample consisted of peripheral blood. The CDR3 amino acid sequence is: CASSLVSLRVETQYF. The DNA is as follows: TGTGCCAGCAGCTTAGTTTCTCTCAGGGTTGAGACCCAGTACTTC.